What follows are 29 T cell receptor beta chains derived from one specimen sequenced in a study of blood T cell repertoires in COVID-19. The table came from immunoSEQ multiplex PCR; TCRdb's copy has only in-frame clones and leaves some out. The sample lists some 120,000 clones, approximately 90% occurring once. Sequencing was carried out using peripheral blood. The receptors originated from a human donor with active COVID-19. The donor label of this sample is uncertain.

This rearrangement joins TRBV14 to TRBJ2-4, with D possibly being TRBD1 (6 bases). The CDR3 has 18 residues. Trimming removed 2 bases from V and 0 bases from J, with 17 bases in between. Germline CDR1 and CDR2: SGHDN and FVKESK. The CDR3 loop is CASSQYYRASGAKNIQYF. The CDR3, as DNA: TGTGCCAGCAGCCAATACTACAGGGCGAGCGGAGCCAAAAACATTCAGTACTTC.

V usage is TRBV28 and J usage is TRBJ1-6; D possibly corresponds to TRBD1 (6 bases). Germline loops: CDR1 MDHEN, CDR2 SYDVKM. V lost 6 bases, J lost 7 bases, and 16 bases lay in between. The CDR3 runs to 15 residues. The CDR3: CASRQQGVLNSPLHF. The CDR3 nucleotides read TGTGCCAGCAGACAACAGGGAGTTTTGAATTCACCCCTCCACTTT.

The chain is built from TRBV20-1 and TRBJ2-3, with D possibly matching TRBD2 (7 bases). Germline V gene sequence: CDR1 DFQATT, CDR2 SNEGSKA (reference sequence). V lost 3 bases and J lost 10, with 17 bases in between. The CDR3 runs to 13 residues. As DNA, the CDR3 is TGCAGTGCTAGTAACGCGAGAGGGGGGGCGCAGTATTTT. Translated, it gives CSASNARGGAQYF.

The chain is built from TRBV30 and TRBJ1-1, with a possible D match to TRBD1 (5 bases). Between the trimmed V and J ends, which lost 1 base and 6 bases, there was a span of 12 bases. Germline values: CDR1 GTSNPN, CDR2 SVGIG (reference sequence). The CDR3 spans 13 residues. CDR3 sequence (DNA): TGTGCCTGGAGTGCACAGGTCCGCGCTGAAGCTTTCTTT. This encodes CAWSAQVRAEAFF.

V usage is TRBV18 and J usage is TRBJ2-3, with 8 bases aligning to TRBD1. Trimming at V came to 3 bases and at J to 3 bases, leaving 5 bases not matched to a gene. Germline V CDR1 and CDR2: KGHSH, LQKENI. This CDR3 is 15 amino acids long. CDR3 coding DNA: TGTGCCAGCTCACCGACCGACAGGGGTACAGATACGCAGTATTTT. Its protein product is CASSPTDRGTDTQYF.

V usage is TRBV2 and J usage is TRBJ2-1; 8 bases match TRBD1. Germline V gene data show CDR1 as SNHLY and CDR2 as FYNNEI. After removal of 4 bases from V and 4 bases from J, the junction contained 9 bases not matched to a gene. This CDR3 region has 16 residues. CDR3 DNA sequence: TGTGCCAGCAGTGCCGGACAGGGCTCGGGGTACAATGAGCAGTTCTTC. Translated, it gives CASSAGQGSGYNEQFF.

The V call is TRBV2, the J call TRBJ1-5, with D possibly TRBD1 on 5 matching bases. Germline lookup yields CDR1 SNHLY and CDR2 FYNNEI. The germline V and J ends were trimmed by 8 bases and 2 bases, with 25 bases remaining between them. CDR3 length: 18 amino acids. CDR3 nucleotide sequence: TGTGCCAGCTTAAGTTTTAGCTGGGTAAAAGGGGGCAATCAGCCCCAGCATTTT. Residues: CASLSFSWVKGGNQPQHF.

This clone was recorded at least ten times. This chain connects TRBV4-2 to TRBJ2-2, with 9 nucleotides matching TRBD2. Losses at the gene ends were 8 bases for V and 5 bases for J; bases not matched to a gene: 15. Germline lookup yields CDR1 LGHNA and CDR2 YNFKEQ. The CDR3 consists of 17 residues. The DNA of the CDR3 is TGTGCCAGCGAAAAAAAAGCGGGGGGCCAAAGGACCGGGGAGCTGTTTTTT. Encoded protein: CASEKKAGGQRTGELFF.

The V gene is TRBV7-9, the J gene TRBJ2-4, with D perhaps matching TRBD2 (6 bases). V lost 2 bases, J lost 6 bases, and 17 bases lay in between. Germline V lookup: CDR1 SEHNR, CDR2 FQNEAQ (reference sequence). This CDR3 is built from 16 residues. CDR3 bases: TGTGCCAGCAGCTTAAGCCGAGCGCGGGGTAGAAACATTCAGTACTTC. Its translation: CASSLSRARGRNIQYF.

In DNA, the CDR3 is TGTGCCAGAAGCTTGACAGGAAGGGGGAATCAGCCCCAGCATTTT. Protein sequence: CARSLTGRGNQPQHF. The rearrangement uses TRBV5-3 and TRBJ1-5, with D possibly TRBD1 on 6 matching bases. TRBV5-3 is marked as an open reading frame, function uncertain. V was cut by 1 base and J by 4 bases, with 12 bases left in between. This CDR3 spans 15 amino acids.

The genes are TRBV20-1 and TRBJ2-7, with D unclear. The CDR3 totals 11 residues. Trimming cost V 0 bases and J 3 bases, with 3 bases left between them. Looked up from germline, CDR1 is DFQATT and CDR2 is SNEGSKA (reference sequence). CDR3 protein: CSARDGYEQYF. The CDR3 DNA sequence: TGCAGTGCTAGAGACGGCTACGAGCAGTACTTC.

The chain links TRBV6-2 or TRBV6-3 to TRBJ2-2; the match to TRBD2 covers 9 bases. Trimming cost V 1 base and J 6 bases; bases outside gene matches: 9. Germline values: CDR1 MNHEY, CDR2 SVGEGT. This CDR3 contains 17 residues. This chain's CDR3 is CASSYFPAGGYSGELFF. CDR3 DNA sequence: TGTGCCAGCAGTTACTTCCCAGCGGGGGGTTACTCCGGGGAGCTGTTTTTT.

The chain recombines TRBV30 with TRBJ1-4, with D uncertain. Per germline, CDR1 GTSNPN and CDR2 SVGIG (reference sequence). With 5 bases removed from V and 6 bases from J, the gap between germline ends came to 13 bases. The length of the CDR3 is 13 residues. In DNA, the CDR3 is TGTGCCTGGGGGTGGGAGGTGGATGAAAAACTGTTTTTT. The encoded protein is CAWGWEVDEKLFF. The full variable domain, rest sourced from reference TRBV30 and TRBJ1-4, is SQTIHQWPATLVQPVGSPLSLECTVEGTSNPNLYWYRQAAGRGLQLLFYSVGIGQISSEVPQNLSASRPQDRQFILSSKKLLLSDSGFYLCAWGWEVDEKLFFGSGTQLSVL.

The rearrangement links TRBV4-1 to TRBJ2-1, with 10 positions matching TRBD2. The V and J ends lost 4 bases and 8 bases, in that order; junction bases with no gene match: 8. Germline lookup yields CDR1 MGHRA and CDR2 YSYEKL. The CDR3 length is 15 residues. CDR3 nucleotides: TGCGCCAGCAGCCGCGCCAGCGGGGGGGCCGATGAGCAGTTCTTC. It codes for CASSRASGGADEQFF.

This chain uses TRBV18 with TRBJ1-1, with D perhaps matching TRBD1 (6 bases). Between the trimmed V and J ends, which lost 4 bases and 0 bases, there was a span of 18 bases. Germline V gene data show CDR1 as KGHSH and CDR2 as LQKENI. This CDR3 is 17 amino acids long. The CDR3 DNA sequence: TGTGCCAGCTCACGCAGGGGCCAAAACCCCATGAACACTGAAGCTTTCTTT. It encodes CASSRRGQNPMNTEAFF.

In regard to this clone: Within the sample, other DNA sequences also encode this same CDR3. The chain employs TRBV4-3 and TRBJ2-1, with D perhaps matching TRBD2 (6 bases). The CDR3 is 13 amino acids. Trimming took 0 bases from V and 6 from J, leaving 6 bases between them. CDR1 and CDR2 (germline): LGHNA, YSLEER. DNA of the CDR3: TGCGCCAGCAGCCAAGATAGCGGCAATGAGCAGTTCTTC. This sequence encodes CASSQDSGNEQFF.

The chain has TRBV9 and TRBJ2-2; TRBD1 matches 10 bases. Per germline, CDR1 SGDLS and CDR2 YYNGEE. Losses at the gene ends were 5 bases for V and 5 bases for J; bases not matched to a gene: 3. CDR3 length: 14 amino acids. The CDR3: CASRMGQGTGELFF. CDR3 DNA: TGTGCCAGCAGGATGGGACAGGGGACCGGGGAGCTGTTTTTT.

The V call is TRBV11-3, the J call TRBJ2-1; 7 nucleotides match TRBD2. With 5 bases clipped from V and 2 bases from J, the junction kept 3 bases outside the gene matches. Per germline, CDR1 SGHNT and CDR2 YENEEA. The CDR3 runs 14 residues. The CDR3 loop is CASSPRGAYNEQFF. For the CDR3, the DNA is TGTGCCAGCAGCCCCCGGGGGGCCTACAATGAGCAGTTCTTC.

The genes are TRBV5-1 and TRBJ2-3, with TRBD2 matching 9 bases. CDR3 size: 15 residues. V was pared by 0 bases and J by 9 bases, with 8 bases of the junction left unmatched. Per the germline V gene, CDR1 is SGHRS and CDR2 is YFSETQ. CDR3 coding DNA: TGCGCCAGCAGCTTGGATCTTAGCGGGGGAGACACGCAGTATTTT. Translated, it gives CASSLDLSGGDTQYF.

The chain uses TRBV7-9 and TRBJ2-1, with TRBD1 matching 8 bases. Germline V CDR1 and CDR2: SEHNR, FQNEAQ (reference sequence). V trimming: 5 bases; J trimming: 1 base; junction bases outside the gene matches: 7. CDR3 size: 16 residues. The CDR3 coding sequence is TGTGCCAGCAGCACCGGACAGGGACGGTCCTACAATGAGCAGTTCTTC. Translated: CASSTGQGRSYNEQFF. The full variable domain, with the rest looked up from reference TRBV7-9 and TRBJ2-1, is DTGVSQNPRHKITKRGQNVTFRCDPISEHNRLYWYRQTLGQGPEFLTYFQNEAQLEKSRLLSDRFSAERPKGSFSTLEIQRTEQGDSAMYLCASSTGQGRSYNEQFFGPGTRLTVL.

The gene calls are TRBV19 and TRBJ2-2, with 10 positions matching TRBD1. This CDR3 has 14 residues. With V trimmed by 9 bases and J by 7 bases, 8 bases remained unmatched. CDR1 and CDR2 (germline): LNHDA, SQIVND (reference sequence). CDR3: CASRQGALVGELFF. For the CDR3, the DNA is TGTGCCAGCCGACAGGGGGCCTTAGTCGGGGAGCTGTTTTTT.

V is TRBV3-1 (or the pseudogene TRBV3-2) and J is TRBJ2-1; 9 bases line up with TRBD1. The junction had 5 bases not matched to a gene; V was cut back by 6 bases and J by 14 bases. The CDR3 totals 11 residues. Germline V CDR1 and CDR2: LGHDT, YNNKEL (reference sequence). CDR3 nucleotides: TGTGCCAGCAGTCGAACAGGGGGCAAGTTCTTC. This sequence encodes CASSRTGGKFF.

This rearrangement joins TRBV7-2 to TRBJ2-7, with TRBD2 matching over 7 bases. J gave up 2 bases and V 5 bases, and 9 bases lay outside the gene matches. The CDR3 is made up of 15 amino acids. CDR1 SGHTA and CDR2 FQGNSA come from the germline V gene. CDR3 in DNA: TGTGCCAGCAGCCTAGAAGGTCGGGGGGCCTACGAGCAGTACTTC. Translation gives CASSLEGRGAYEQYF.

The rearrangement uses TRBV7-9 and TRBJ1-2, with 8 nucleotides matching TRBD1. The germline V gene has CDR1 SEHNR and CDR2 FQNEAQ (reference sequence). The CDR3 sequence is 19 residues long. V shed 4 bases and J 4 bases; nucleotides not matched to a gene: 20. CDR3 DNA sequence: TGTGCCAGCAGCTCGCACCTGGACAGGGAAAAAGAGAGGAGCTATGGCTACACCTTC. It is translated as CASSSHLDREKERSYGYTF.

This clone came up once. The chain links TRBV6-2 or TRBV6-3 to TRBJ2-5, with D tentatively TRBD2 (6 bases). The CDR3 contains 16 residues. The germline V gene encodes CDR1 MNHEY and CDR2 SVGEGT. The V end was cut by 2 bases, the J end by 2 bases, with 15 bases between. As DNA, the CDR3 is TGTGCCAGCAGTTACGGTTTCGGGACTTCACAAGAGACCCAGTACTTC. It translates to CASSYGFGTSQETQYF.

The chain has TRBV19 and TRBJ1-5; D not resolved. Germline V gene sequence: CDR1 LNHDA, CDR2 SQIVND (reference sequence). The CDR3 has 12 amino acids. V lost 8 bases to trimming and J lost 3 bases, with 8 bases between them. CDR3 DNA sequence: TGTGCCAGTCACCACTACAATCAGCCCCAGCATTTT. It specifies CASHHYNQPQHF. Using reference TRBV19 and TRBJ1-5 for the parts outside the CDR3, the full variable domain is DGGITQSPKYLFRKEGQNVTLSCEQNLNHDAMYWYRQDPGQGLRLIYYSQIVNDFQKGDIAEGYSVSREKKESFPLTVTSAQKNPTAFYLCASHHYNQPQHFGDGTRLSIL.

This clone was seen only once. The rearrangement links TRBV10-3 to TRBJ2-1, with TRBD2 matching 13 bases. Unmatched junction bases numbered 3, after V lost 0 bases and J lost 4 bases. The germline V gene encodes CDR1 ENHRY and CDR2 SYGVKD. The CDR3 extends over 17 amino acids. The CDR3 DNA reads TGTGCCATCAGTGAGTCTGGGACTAGCGGGGCGTACAATGAGCAGTTCTTC. Protein: CAISESGTSGAYNEQFF.

This clone has just one count. The genes are TRBV7-2 and TRBJ2-1; maybe TRBD1 (6 bases). The V end lost 9 bases, the J end lost 6 bases, and 27 bases lay between the germline ends. Germline CDR1 reads SGHTA; CDR2 reads FQGNSA. This CDR3 contains 17 residues. CDR3 nucleotide sequence: TGTGCCAGTGACGTGTGGGCTACCAACAGGGTCTTCAATGAGCAGTTCTTC. This gives the protein CASDVWATNRVFNEQFF.

The chain is built from TRBV28 and TRBJ2-7; the match to TRBD1 covers 9 bases. Germline CDR1 reads MDHEN; CDR2 reads SYDVKM. J was trimmed by 2 bases and V by 5 bases; bases with no gene match: 16. CDR3 length: 18 amino acids. Here the CDR3 DNA reads TGTGCCAGCAGTGAGACCCTACCGGGACAGGGTTCCCCCTACGAGCAGTACTTC. Protein product: CASSETLPGQGSPYEQYF.